Listed below are T cell receptor beta chains from one sample, sequenced in a study of T cell responses to AZD1222 COVID-19 vaccine. Repertoires were generated with immunoSEQ multiplex PCR, while TCRdb's copy carries only in-frame clones and drops some. The sample consists of approximately 160,000 clones, just over 90% of them appearing once. The sample in question was peripheral blood, obtained 28 days after the second AZD1222 dose. These TCRs come from an adult who received the AZD1222 COVID-19 vaccine. Both conserved end residues are trimmed from each CDR3. Each record gives: J gene, V gene, CDR3 protein.

J gene: TRBJ1-2; V gene: TRBV25-1; CDR3 protein: ASSAVGGYT
J gene: TRBJ1-6; V gene: TRBV5-4; CDR3 protein: ASSLWGWADSPLH
J gene: TRBJ1-5; V gene: TRBV7-2; CDR3 protein: ASSLDFGQPQH
J gene: TRBJ2-2; V gene: TRBV5-1; CDR3 protein: ASSPTPGSWGGELF
J gene: TRBJ1-4; V gene: TRBV6-5; CDR3 protein: ASSWTGFEKLF
J gene: TRBJ1-1; V gene: TRBV18; CDR3 protein: ASSETEGTEAF
J gene: TRBJ1-1; V gene: TRBV5-4; CDR3 protein: ASSDPRTVNTEAF
J gene: TRBJ1-5; V gene: TRBV11-3; CDR3 protein: ASSLQGQGPIHSNQPQH
J gene: TRBJ1-2; V gene: TRBV13; CDR3 protein: ASSLGNSRLIPGGYT
J gene: TRBJ1-1; V gene: TRBV18; CDR3 protein: ASSPPNSGRQGTEAF
J gene: TRBJ1-1; V gene: TRBV6-5; CDR3 protein: ASRTGTAWVAF
J gene: TRBJ2-3; V gene: TRBV13; CDR3 protein: ASSLRPSNTDTQY
J gene: TRBJ2-2; V gene: TRBV6-5; CDR3 protein: ASSYSWTGESGELF
J gene: TRBJ2-5; V gene: TRBV6-5; CDR3 protein: ASSPGVGQETQY
J gene: TRBJ1-1; V gene: TRBV5-5; CDR3 protein: ASSSMGGNTEAF
J gene: TRBJ1-6; V gene: TRBV20-1; CDR3 protein: SASTAANSPLH
J gene: TRBJ1-6; V gene: TRBV2; CDR3 protein: ASRGQQNSPLH
J gene: TRBJ1-6; V gene: TRBV30; CDR3 protein: AWSSRDNSPLH
J gene: TRBJ1-1; V gene: TRBV7-9; CDR3 protein: ASSRQGAFFTEAF
J gene: TRBJ1-2; V gene: TRBV4-1; CDR3 protein: ASSQDLGAGYGYT
J gene: TRBJ2-2; V gene: TRBV4-2; CDR3 protein: ASSQAGVDTGELF
J gene: TRBJ1-2; V gene: TRBV19; CDR3 protein: ASSIEASVGYT
J gene: TRBJ1-5; V gene: TRBV7-7; CDR3 protein: ASSLDFDGWGGQPQH
J gene: TRBJ1-1; V gene: TRBV7-3; CDR3 protein: ASKLQGWDTEAF
J gene: TRBJ2-1; V gene: TRBV10-1; CDR3 protein: ASSGIADSDNEQF
J gene: TRBJ2-1; V gene: TRBV30; CDR3 protein: AWSLVYGNEQF
J gene: TRBJ1-5; V gene: TRBV2; CDR3 protein: ASCRGTDQPQH
J gene: TRBJ1-3; V gene: TRBV5-5; CDR3 protein: ASSLAFWTAASGNTIY
J gene: TRBJ1-6; V gene: TRBV6-1; CDR3 protein: ASRETGTAYNSPLH
J gene: TRBJ1-3; V gene: TRBV7-9; CDR3 protein: ASSFSLRDTIY
J gene: TRBJ1-2; V gene: TRBV6-5; CDR3 protein: ASSTEQVSYT
J gene: TRBJ2-7; V gene: TRBV5-5; CDR3 protein: ASSLRGASSYEQY
J gene: TRBJ1-5; V gene: TRBV18; CDR3 protein: ASSSTASSWSSNQPQH
J gene: TRBJ2-7; V gene: TRBV6-2/TRBV6-3; CDR3 protein: ASSLTTGNSYEQY
J gene: TRBJ2-1; V gene: TRBV7-9; CDR3 protein: ASSLAASGGGYNEQF
J gene: TRBJ2-2; V gene: TRBV6-1; CDR3 protein: ASSEGTSTGELF
J gene: TRBJ2-2; V gene: TRBV7-9; CDR3 protein: ASSPTGLAAGELF
J gene: TRBJ1-4; V gene: TRBV4-2; CDR3 protein: ASSQGLYEKLF